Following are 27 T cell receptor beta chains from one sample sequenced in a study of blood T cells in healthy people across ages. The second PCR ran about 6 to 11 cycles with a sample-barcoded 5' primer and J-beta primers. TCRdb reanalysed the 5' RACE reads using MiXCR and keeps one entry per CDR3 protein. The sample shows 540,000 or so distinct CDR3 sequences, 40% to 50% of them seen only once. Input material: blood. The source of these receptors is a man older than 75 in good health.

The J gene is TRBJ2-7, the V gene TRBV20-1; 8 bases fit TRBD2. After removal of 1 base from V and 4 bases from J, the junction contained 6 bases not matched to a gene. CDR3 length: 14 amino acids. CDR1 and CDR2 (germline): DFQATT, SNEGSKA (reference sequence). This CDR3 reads CSARGRGLGYEQYF. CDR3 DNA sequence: TGCAGTGCTAGAGGGCGGGGACTAGGATACGAGCAGTACTTC.

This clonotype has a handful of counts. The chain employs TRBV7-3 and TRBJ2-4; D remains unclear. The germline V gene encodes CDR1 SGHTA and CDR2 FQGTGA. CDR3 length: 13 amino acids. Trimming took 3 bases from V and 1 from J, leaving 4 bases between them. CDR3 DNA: TGTGCCAGCAGCTTTGACGCCAAAAACATTCAGTACTTC. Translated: CASSFDAKNIQYF.

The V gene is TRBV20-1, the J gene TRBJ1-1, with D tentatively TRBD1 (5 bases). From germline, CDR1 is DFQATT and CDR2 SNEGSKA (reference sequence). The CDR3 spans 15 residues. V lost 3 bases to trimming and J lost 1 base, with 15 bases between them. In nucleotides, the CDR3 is TGCAGTGCTAGCCCCGGGGGGGGTCGGAACACTGAAGCTTTCTTT. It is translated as CSASPGGGRNTEAFF.

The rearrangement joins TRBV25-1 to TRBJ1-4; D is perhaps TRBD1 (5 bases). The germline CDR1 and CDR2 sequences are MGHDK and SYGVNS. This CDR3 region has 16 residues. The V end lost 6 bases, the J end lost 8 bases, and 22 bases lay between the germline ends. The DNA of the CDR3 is TGTGCCAGCAGCGAAAAAGACCCAGGGAGGGTGGAAAAACTGTTTTTT. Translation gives CASSEKDPGRVEKLFF.

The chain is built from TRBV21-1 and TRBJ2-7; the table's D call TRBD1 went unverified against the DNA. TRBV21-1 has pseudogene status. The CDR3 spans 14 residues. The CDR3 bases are TGTGCCAGCATGTTCCCGGGACCGTCCTACGAGCAGTACTTC. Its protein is CASMFPGPSYEQYF.

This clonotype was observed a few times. The CDR3 DNA reads TGTGCCAGCAGCTTACAGGGAGTGCGCGAGCAGTACTTC. This sequence encodes CASSLQGVREQYF. The J gene is TRBJ2-7, the V gene TRBV13, with D perhaps assigned TRBD1 or TRBD2 (5 bases each). The CDR3 is 13 residues long. V was pared by 2 bases and J by 6 bases, with 11 bases between. Germline CDR1 is PRHDT and CDR2 is FYEKMQ (reference sequence).

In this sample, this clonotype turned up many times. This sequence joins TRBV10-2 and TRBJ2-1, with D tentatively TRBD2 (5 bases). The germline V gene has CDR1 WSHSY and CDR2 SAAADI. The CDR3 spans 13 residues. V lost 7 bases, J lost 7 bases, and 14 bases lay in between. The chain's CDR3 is CASTRGILNEQFF. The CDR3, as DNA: TGCGCCAGCACCCGAGGGATCCTTAATGAGCAGTTCTTC.

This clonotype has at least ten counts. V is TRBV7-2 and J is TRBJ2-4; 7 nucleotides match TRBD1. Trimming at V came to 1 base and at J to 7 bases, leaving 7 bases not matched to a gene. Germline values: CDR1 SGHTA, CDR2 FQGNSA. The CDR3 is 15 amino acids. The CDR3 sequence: CASSLERGLKNIQYF. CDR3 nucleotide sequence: TGTGCCAGCAGCTTAGAGAGGGGGCTGAAGAACATTCAGTACTTC.

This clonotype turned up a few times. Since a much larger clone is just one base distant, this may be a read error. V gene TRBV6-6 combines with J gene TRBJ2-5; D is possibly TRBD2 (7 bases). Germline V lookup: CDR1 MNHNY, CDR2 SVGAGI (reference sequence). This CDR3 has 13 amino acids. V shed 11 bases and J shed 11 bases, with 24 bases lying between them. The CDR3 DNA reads TGTGCCTCCCAGGCGGGGGCGAGGAATGAGCAGTACTTC. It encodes CASQAGARNEQYF.

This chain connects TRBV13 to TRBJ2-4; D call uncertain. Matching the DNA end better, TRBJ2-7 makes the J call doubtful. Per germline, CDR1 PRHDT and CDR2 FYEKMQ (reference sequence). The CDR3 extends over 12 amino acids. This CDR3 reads CASSSPGYEQYF. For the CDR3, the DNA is TGTGCCAGCAGCTCCCCCGGGTACGAGCAGTACTTC.

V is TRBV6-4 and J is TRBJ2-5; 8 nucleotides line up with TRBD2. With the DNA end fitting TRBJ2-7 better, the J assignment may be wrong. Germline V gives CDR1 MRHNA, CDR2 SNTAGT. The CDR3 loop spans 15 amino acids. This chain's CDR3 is CASSDLSSGSYEQYF. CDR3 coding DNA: TGTGCCAGCAGTGACTTGTCAAGCGGGAGCTACGAGCAGTACTTC.

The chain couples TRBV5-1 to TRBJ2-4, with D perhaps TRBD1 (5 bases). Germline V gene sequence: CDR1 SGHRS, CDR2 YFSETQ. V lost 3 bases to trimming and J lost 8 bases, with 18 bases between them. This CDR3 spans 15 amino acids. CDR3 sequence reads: CASSSGQGRRDIQYF. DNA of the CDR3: TGCGCCAGCAGCTCCGGTCAGGGCCGAAGGGACATTCAGTACTTC.

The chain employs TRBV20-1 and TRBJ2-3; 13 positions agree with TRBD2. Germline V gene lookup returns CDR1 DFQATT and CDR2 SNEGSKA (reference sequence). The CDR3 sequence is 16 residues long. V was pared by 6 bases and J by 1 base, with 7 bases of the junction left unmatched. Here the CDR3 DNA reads TGCAGTGCGGAGGGACTAGCGGGGTCCCGCACAGATACGCAGTATTTT. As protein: CSAEGLAGSRTDTQYF.

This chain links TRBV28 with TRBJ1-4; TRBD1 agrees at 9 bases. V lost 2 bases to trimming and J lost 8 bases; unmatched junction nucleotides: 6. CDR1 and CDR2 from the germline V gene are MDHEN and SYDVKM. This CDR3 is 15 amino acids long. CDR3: CASSLGGQGVEKLFF. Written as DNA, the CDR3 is TGTGCCAGCAGTTTAGGGGGACAGGGAGTCGAAAAACTGTTTTTT.

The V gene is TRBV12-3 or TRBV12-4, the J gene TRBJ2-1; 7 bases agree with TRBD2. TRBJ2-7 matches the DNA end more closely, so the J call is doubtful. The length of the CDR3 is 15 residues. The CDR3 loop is CASSVPGLPYNEQYF. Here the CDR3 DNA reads TGTGCCAGCAGTGTACCGGGACTACCTTACAATGAGCAGTACTTC.

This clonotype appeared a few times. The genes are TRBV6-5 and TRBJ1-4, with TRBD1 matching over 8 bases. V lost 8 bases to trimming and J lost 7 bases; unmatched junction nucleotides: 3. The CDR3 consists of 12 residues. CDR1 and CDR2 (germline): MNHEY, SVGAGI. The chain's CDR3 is CASRTGTEKLFF. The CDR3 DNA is TGTGCCAGCCGGACAGGGACTGAAAAACTGTTTTTT.

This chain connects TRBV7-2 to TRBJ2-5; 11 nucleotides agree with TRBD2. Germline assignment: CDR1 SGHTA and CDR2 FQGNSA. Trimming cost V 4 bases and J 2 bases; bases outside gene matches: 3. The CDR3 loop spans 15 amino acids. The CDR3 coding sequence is TGTGCCAGCAGCTCGGGACTAGCGGCACAAGAGACCCAGTACTTC. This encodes CASSSGLAAQETQYF.

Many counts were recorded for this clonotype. CDR3 coding DNA: TGTGCCAGCAGCCGCAGCCCGGGACAGGGCAGCTACGAGCAGTACTTC. Its protein product is CASSRSPGQGSYEQYF. The chain has TRBV6-6 and TRBJ2-7, with 9 positions matching TRBD1. V lost 6 bases, J lost 3 bases, and 12 bases stayed unmatched. This CDR3 is built from 16 residues. Germline V gene data show CDR1 as MNHNY and CDR2 as SVGAGI (reference sequence).

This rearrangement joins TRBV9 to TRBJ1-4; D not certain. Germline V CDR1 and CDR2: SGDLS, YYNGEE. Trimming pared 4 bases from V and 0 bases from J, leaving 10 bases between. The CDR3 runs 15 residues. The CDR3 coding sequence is TGTGCCAGCAGCTCCGAACCTGCAACTAATGAAAAACTGTTTTTT. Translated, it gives CASSSEPATNEKLFF.

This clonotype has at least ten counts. The DNA of the CDR3 is TGTGCCAGCACCGACGGAGGTGGCGCCTCCTACGAGCAGTACTTC. This encodes CASTDGGGASYEQYF. This chain joins TRBV6-6 and TRBJ2-7; tentative D call: TRBD2 (5 bases). The CDR3 contains 15 residues. V was shortened by 7 bases and J by 0 bases, with 16 bases between the two germline ends. Germline V CDR1 and CDR2: MNHNY, SVGAGI (reference sequence).

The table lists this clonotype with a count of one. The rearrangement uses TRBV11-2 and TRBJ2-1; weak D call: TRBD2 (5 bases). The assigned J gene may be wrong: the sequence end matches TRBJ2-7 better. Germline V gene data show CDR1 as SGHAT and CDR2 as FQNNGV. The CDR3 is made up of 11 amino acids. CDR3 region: CTGSSGDEQYF. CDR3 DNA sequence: TGTACCGGCAGCTCCGGGGACGAGCAGTACTTC.

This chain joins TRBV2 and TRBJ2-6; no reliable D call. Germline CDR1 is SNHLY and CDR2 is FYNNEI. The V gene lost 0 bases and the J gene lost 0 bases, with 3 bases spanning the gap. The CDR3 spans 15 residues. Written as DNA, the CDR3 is TGTGCCAGCAGTGAAGCGACCTCTGGGGCCAACGTCCTGACTTTC. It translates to CASSEATSGANVLTF.

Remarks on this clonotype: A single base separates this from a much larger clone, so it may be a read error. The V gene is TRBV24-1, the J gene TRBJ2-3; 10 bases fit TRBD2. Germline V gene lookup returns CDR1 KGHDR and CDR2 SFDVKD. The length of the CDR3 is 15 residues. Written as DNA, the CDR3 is TGTGCCGCCAGTGACATAGCGGGAGGTCGGGATACGCAGTATTTT. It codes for CAASDIAGGRDTQYF.

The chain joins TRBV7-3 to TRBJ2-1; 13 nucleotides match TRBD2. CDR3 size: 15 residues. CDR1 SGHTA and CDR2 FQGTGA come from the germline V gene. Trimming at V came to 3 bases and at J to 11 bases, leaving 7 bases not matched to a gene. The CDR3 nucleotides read TGTGCCAGCAGCTTTACTAGCGGGAGGGCAAATAAGCAGTTCTTC. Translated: CASSFTSGRANKQFF.

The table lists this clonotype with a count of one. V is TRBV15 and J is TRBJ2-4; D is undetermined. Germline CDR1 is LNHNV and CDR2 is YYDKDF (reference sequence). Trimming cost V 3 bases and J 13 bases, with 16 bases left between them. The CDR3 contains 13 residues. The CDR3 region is CATSSESQTEQYF. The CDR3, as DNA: TGTGCCACCAGCAGCGAATCTCAGACGGAGCAGTACTTC.

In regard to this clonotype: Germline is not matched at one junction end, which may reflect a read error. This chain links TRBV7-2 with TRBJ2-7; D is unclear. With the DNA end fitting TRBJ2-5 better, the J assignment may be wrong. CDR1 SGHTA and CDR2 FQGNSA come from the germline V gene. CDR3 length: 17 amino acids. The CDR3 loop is CASSLARGGQRQGTQYF. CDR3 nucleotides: TGTGCCAGCAGCTTAGCAAGAGGTGGGCAGAGGCAAGGGACCCAGTACTTC.

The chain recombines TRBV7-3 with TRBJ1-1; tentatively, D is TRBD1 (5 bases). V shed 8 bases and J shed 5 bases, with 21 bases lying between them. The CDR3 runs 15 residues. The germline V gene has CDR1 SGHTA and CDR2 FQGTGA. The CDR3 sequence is CASAPQQGGSTEAFF. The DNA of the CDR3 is TGTGCCAGCGCCCCGCAGCAGGGCGGAAGTACTGAAGCTTTCTTT.